One T cell receptor beta chain is described in this entry. Its cognate antigen is unknown. This sample is drawn from a study of identical twins. Broader study findings: While abundant cord blood beta clonotypes carried fewer insertions, memory repertoires showed no such pattern. For zero-insertion analyses, partial confounding could come from invariant MAIT and iNKT cells.

TCRdb re-called the 5' RACE reads with MiXCR, one entry per CDR3 protein. This repertoire shows hundreds of thousands of distinct CDR3 sequences, roughly 20% found once; its top ten account for less than 15%. Trimming left V 0 bases short and J 3 bases short, with 10 bases between. Germline V gives CDR1 SGHRS, CDR2 YFSETQ. The CDR3 spans 14 residues. These data were likewise used in another study, on T cells expressing NK-cell markers. That work contributes: Several of the experiments relied on an anti-gamma-delta TCR antibody so that only alpha-beta TCR T cells were sorted. Several donors' CD3+CD56-NKG2C+ cells were dominated by the same clonotypes.

The sequence was collected from a woman aged 18-29 years in good health. Sequencing was done on a sample of PBMCs. The gene calls are TRBV5-1 and TRBJ2-7; maybe TRBD1 (6 bases). In DNA form, the CDR3 reads TGCGCCAGCAGCTTGGGCAGGGGCGACTACGAGCAGTACTTC. It translates to CASSLGRGDYEQYF.